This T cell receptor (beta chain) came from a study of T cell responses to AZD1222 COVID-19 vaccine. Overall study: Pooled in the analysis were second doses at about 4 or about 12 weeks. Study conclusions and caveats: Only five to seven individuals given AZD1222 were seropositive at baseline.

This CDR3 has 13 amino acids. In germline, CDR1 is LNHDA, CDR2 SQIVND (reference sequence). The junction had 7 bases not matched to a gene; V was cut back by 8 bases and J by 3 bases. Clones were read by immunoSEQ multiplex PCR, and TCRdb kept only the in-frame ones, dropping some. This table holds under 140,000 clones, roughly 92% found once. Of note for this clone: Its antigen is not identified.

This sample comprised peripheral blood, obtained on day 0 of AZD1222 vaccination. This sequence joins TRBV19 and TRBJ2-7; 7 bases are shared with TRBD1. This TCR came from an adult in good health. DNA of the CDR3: TGTGCCAGTGGAACAGGGGTCCTCTACGAGCAGTACTTC. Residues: CASGTGVLYEQYF.